These 25 T cell receptor beta chains came from one sample sequenced in a study of T cell repertoires in cytomegalovirus infection. In TCRdb, the reads were re-called with MiXCR into one record per CDR3 protein. The table lists approximately 750,000 distinct CDR3 sequences, 35% to 40% of them singletons, with 2.8% in the top ten. The specimen sequenced was PBMCs. These receptors all stem from a human donor in good health (CMV status not recorded). Some clones in this sample may be carry-over from other donors' samples.

This clonotype was seen more than once but under ten times. The chain uses TRBV10-3 and TRBJ1-1, with 8 bases aligning to TRBD1. Germline V CDR1 and CDR2: ENHRY, SYGVKD. The CDR3 is made up of 12 amino acids. V was pared by 10 bases and J by 14 bases, with 15 bases of the junction left unmatched. CDR3 loop: CATAADRGGGFF. The CDR3 DNA follows: TGTGCCACCGCGGCAGACAGGGGTGGAGGCTTCTTT.

V and J are TRBV20-1 and TRBJ2-7; D is undetermined. The V and J ends lost 1 base and 3 bases respectively, with 10 bases between them. The CDR3 loop spans 13 amino acids. Germline values: CDR1 DFQATT, CDR2 SNEGSKA (reference sequence). The CDR3 nucleotides are TGCAGTGCTAGAGGCCCAGATCACTACGAGCAGTACTTC. It codes for CSARGPDHYEQYF.

This clonotype has more than one count but fewer than ten. J is TRBJ2-3 and V is TRBV20-1, with 10 nucleotides matching TRBD2. Germline V gene data show CDR1 as DFQATT and CDR2 as SNEGSKA (reference sequence). The CDR3 totals 14 residues. Trimming removed 2 bases from V and 4 bases from J; junction bases left unmatched: 3. The CDR3 here is CSARSGGAPDTQYF. CDR3 coding DNA: TGCAGTGCTAGAAGCGGGGGGGCCCCAGATACGCAGTATTTT.

A few counts support this clonotype. The CDR3 coding sequence is TGCAGTGCTAGTCTCGACAGTCTGGGAGAGACCCAGTACTTC. Its protein product is CSASLDSLGETQYF. The V call is TRBV20-1, the J call TRBJ2-5; D perhaps matches TRBD1 (5 bases). This CDR3 contains 14 residues. V was trimmed by 3 bases and J by 4 bases, leaving 15 bases between them. The germline gives CDR1 DFQATT, CDR2 SNEGSKA (reference sequence).

This chain connects TRBV27 to TRBJ2-2; D is ambiguous. The CDR3 sequence is 13 residues long. Trimming left V 5 bases short and J 4 bases short, with 8 bases between. CDR1 and CDR2 (germline): MNHEY, SMNVEV (reference sequence). This chain's CDR3 is CASSLRSTGELFF. The CDR3 DNA reads TGTGCCAGCAGTCTCCGATCCACCGGGGAGCTGTTTTTT.

There are a few counts of this clonotype. This chain links TRBV6-1 with TRBJ1-5; 7 bases are shared with TRBD1. This CDR3 region has 15 residues. The germline V gene has CDR1 MNHNS and CDR2 SASEGT. Losses at the gene ends were 7 bases for V and 0 bases for J; bases not matched to a gene: 6. CDR3 loop: CASKSDRDSNQPQHF. In DNA, the CDR3 is TGTGCCAGCAAATCTGACAGGGATAGCAATCAGCCCCAGCATTTT.

The chain uses TRBV6-5 and TRBJ1-6; D remains unclear. Looked up from germline, CDR1 is MNHEY and CDR2 is SVGAGI. This CDR3 is built from 16 residues. V lost 3 bases and J lost 5, with 14 bases in between. This CDR3 reads CASSYSGFPDNSPLHF. In DNA form, the CDR3 reads TGTGCCAGCAGTTATTCGGGGTTCCCTGATAATTCACCCCTCCACTTT.

The rearrangement uses TRBV28 and TRBJ1-5; no clear D. CDR1 is MDHEN, CDR2 SYDVKM, per germline. CDR3 length equals 15 residues. Trimming shortened V by 5 bases and J by 0 bases, and 11 bases separated the two germline ends. This chain's CDR3 is CASSRTQSSNQPQHF. CDR3 bases: TGTGCCAGCAGTCGTACACAGAGTAGCAATCAGCCCCAGCATTTT. Full variable domain (rest looked up from reference TRBV28 and TRBJ1-5): DVKVTQSSRYLVKRTGEKVFLECVQDMDHENMFWYRQDPGLGLRLIYFSYDVKMKEKGDIPEGYSVSREKKERFSLILESASTNQTSMYLCASSRTQSSNQPQHFGDGTRLSIL.

This clonotype was counted a few times. This chain links TRBV7-6 with TRBJ2-3; 7 bases align to TRBD2. This CDR3 contains 13 residues. V shed 3 bases and J 6 bases; nucleotides not matched to a gene: 3. The germline V gene encodes CDR1 SGHVS and CDR2 FNYEAQ. CDR3 DNA sequence: TGTGCCAGCAGCTTTCTCGGGGGGGATACGCAGTATTTT. This gives the protein CASSFLGGDTQYF.

In its sample, this clonotype was seen many times. This chain links TRBV7-2 with TRBJ2-2; 12 nucleotides agree with TRBD2. Germline V gene lookup returns CDR1 SGHTA and CDR2 FQGNSA. CDR3 size: 18 residues. Trimming cost V 1 base and J 6 bases; bases outside gene matches: 9. The DNA of the CDR3 is TGTGCCAGCAGCTTAGAACTAGCGGGGGGCGGAGATGCCGGGGAGCTGTTTTTT. Protein sequence: CASSLELAGGGDAGELFF.

This clonotype was seen more than once but under ten times. The V call is TRBV27, the J call TRBJ1-1; 8 nucleotides agree with TRBD1. CDR3 size: 16 residues. The V gene's germline CDR1 is MNHEY and CDR2 SMNVEV (reference sequence). The V segment lost 5 bases and the J segment 4 bases; nucleotides outside the gene matches: 12. CDR3 nucleotide sequence: TGTGCCAGCAGTAGGGACAGGATTGATGTTGGCACTGAAGCTTTCTTT. This codes for CASSRDRIDVGTEAFF.

This clonotype showed up many times. This chain uses TRBV11-1 with TRBJ2-7; tentative D call: TRBD1 (5 bases). In germline, CDR1 is SGHAT, CDR2 FQDESV (reference sequence). The V and J ends lost 7 bases and 2 bases respectively, with 15 bases between them. The CDR3 has 14 amino acids. The DNA for the CDR3 is TGTGCCAGCACCCCAGGGAAGGGTCCCTACGAGCAGTACTTC. Its protein is CASTPGKGPYEQYF.

This clonotype appeared a few times. The chain uses TRBV28 and TRBJ2-1; a possible D gene is TRBD1 (5 bases). Germline loops: CDR1 MDHEN, CDR2 SYDVKM. Trimming left V 6 bases short and J 9 bases short, with 12 bases between. CDR3 length: 12 residues. For the CDR3, the DNA is TGTGCCAGCAGCCCTAGGGGTTTTGAGCAGTTCTTC. This sequence encodes CASSPRGFEQFF.

The table lists this clonotype with many counts. This chain links TRBV7-2 with TRBJ2-1, with 9 bases that match TRBD2. This CDR3 contains 15 residues. Germline CDR1 and CDR2: SGHTA and FQGNSA. V lost 2 bases, J lost 6 bases, and 5 bases stayed unmatched. Written as DNA, the CDR3 is TGTGCCAGCAGCTTAATGATAGCGGGGGCCAATGAGCAGTTCTTC. Encoded protein: CASSLMIAGANEQFF.

Details on this clonotype: A read error may produce the germline difference seen at one junction end. The V call is TRBV24-1, the J call TRBJ2-3; D is unclear. Germline V gene data show CDR1 as KGHDR and CDR2 as SFDVKD. CDR3 length equals 17 residues. The CDR3 coding sequence is TGTGCCACCAGTGATTTGCAAAGATCCGGGTCCACAGATACGCCGTATTTT. Its translation is CATSDLQRSGSTDTPYF.

There are a few counts of this clonotype. CDR3 residues: CASSKREGGTDTQYF. The CDR3 DNA is TGTGCCAGTAGTAAGCGGGAGGGCGGCACAGATACGCAGTATTTT. V and J are TRBV19 and TRBJ2-3; 10 bases agree with TRBD2. Per germline, CDR1 LNHDA and CDR2 SQIVND (reference sequence). The trim removed 4 bases at V and 1 base at J, leaving 2 bases unmatched. This CDR3 is 15 amino acids long.

The rearrangement uses TRBV28 and TRBJ2-7; 7 nucleotides match TRBD1. The ends lost 6 bases at V and 3 bases at J; junction bases unmatched: 23. CDR1 and CDR2 (germline): MDHEN, SYDVKM. The CDR3 totals 19 residues. CDR3 DNA sequence: TGTGCCAGCAGCACTATTCGGGACAGTTCTGTTACACCCGTCTACGAGCAGTACTTC. This translates into CASSTIRDSSVTPVYEQYF.

The V gene is TRBV2, the J gene TRBJ1-1, with 9 bases fitting TRBD1. The junction had 4 bases not matched to a gene; V was cut back by 4 bases and J by 4 bases. Germline loops: CDR1 SNHLY, CDR2 FYNNEI. This CDR3 comprises 14 residues. Written as DNA, the CDR3 is TGTGCCAGCAGTGGACAGGGGGGGAGCACTGAAGCTTTCTTT. Amino acid sequence: CASSGQGGSTEAFF.

The V and J genes are TRBV6-1 and TRBJ2-1; TRBD2 is a possible D gene (5 bases). V dropped 0 bases and J dropped 3 bases, with 15 bases sitting between them. The CDR3 sequence is 17 residues long. Germline V gene data show CDR1 as MNHNS and CDR2 as SASEGT. CDR3 amino acids: CASSEAHEGLNYNEQFF. The CDR3 DNA sequence: TGTGCCAGCAGTGAAGCACACGAGGGCCTGAACTACAATGAGCAGTTCTTC.

The chain has TRBV4-2 and TRBJ2-2, with 8 bases lining up with TRBD2. Looked up from germline, CDR1 is LGHNA and CDR2 is YNFKEQ. The CDR3 sequence is 16 residues long. V dropped 3 bases and J dropped 6; count of bases not matched to a gene: 9. The CDR3 sequence is CASSHYSGTPAGELFF. In DNA, the CDR3 is TGTGCCAGCAGCCACTATAGCGGGACCCCCGCCGGGGAGCTGTTTTTT.

This chain connects TRBV6-1 to TRBJ1-1, with 9 bases identical to TRBD1. The germline V gene encodes CDR1 MNHNS and CDR2 SASEGT. The CDR3 sequence is 13 residues long. V lost 6 bases to trimming and J lost 3 bases; unmatched junction nucleotides: 2. In DNA form, the CDR3 reads TGTGCCAGCAGGGACAGGGGTGACACTGAAGCTTTCTTT. It codes for CASRDRGDTEAFF.

Concerning this clonotype: The conserved closing phenylalanine or tryptophan is absent in this CDR3, likely reflecting a read error. V usage is TRBV7-6 and J usage is TRBJ1-1; D is unclear. Germline V gene data show CDR1 as SGHVS and CDR2 as FNYEAQ. The CDR3 is 15 residues long. Trimming took 3 bases from V and 0 from J, leaving 11 bases between them. The DNA for the CDR3 is TGTGCCAGCAGCTTGGTCGGACGGGTGAACACTGAAGCTTTCTCT. This gives the protein CASSLVGRVNTEAFS.

This sequence joins TRBV28 and TRBJ2-7; TRBD2 agrees at 7 bases. V lost 4 bases to trimming and J lost 0 bases; unmatched junction nucleotides: 6. Germline V gene sequence: CDR1 MDHEN, CDR2 SYDVKM. CDR3 size: 15 residues. The CDR3 loop is CASSSPQRDSYEQYF. The CDR3 DNA reads TGTGCCAGCAGTTCCCCACAGCGGGACTCCTACGAGCAGTACTTC.

CDR3 loop: CASSIMQGNEQYF. CDR3 sequence (DNA): TGTGCCAGTAGTATTATGCAGGGGAACGAGCAGTACTTC. The chain links TRBV19 to TRBJ2-7, with a possible D match to TRBD1 (6 bases). V gave up 3 bases and J gave up 5 bases, with 11 bases separating them. The V gene's germline CDR1 is LNHDA and CDR2 SQIVND (reference sequence). CDR3 length: 13 residues.

The sample holds one count of this clonotype. This sequence joins TRBV11-2 and TRBJ2-1, with D maybe TRBD1 (6 bases). The germline gives CDR1 SGHAT, CDR2 FQNNGV. The CDR3 has 15 amino acids. Trimming shortened V by 6 bases and J by 1 base, and 13 bases separated the two germline ends. Here the CDR3 DNA reads TGTGCCAGCAGAGGGGTACAGGGTTCCTACAATGAGCAGTTCTTC. The encoded protein is CASRGVQGSYNEQFF. Supplemented by reference TRBV11-2 and TRBJ2-1, the full variable domain reads EAGVAQSPRYKIIEKRQSVAFWCNPISGHATLYWYQQILGQGPKLLIQFQNNGVVDDSQLPKDRFSAERLKGVDSTLKIQPAKLEDSAVYLCASRGVQGSYNEQFFGPGTRLTVL.